This T cell receptor beta chain was observed in a study of cytomegalovirus exposure and HLA in healthy donors. Study-level information: Earlier, 200 million or so T cells were analyzed, and around 100 million unique TCR beta sequences were found among them.

Overall study findings and caveats: TCR beta V segments were, for the most part, productive about 87% or about 30% of the time in an earlier analysis.

PCR employed 60 Vbeta and 13 Jbeta primers. Using immunoSEQ multiplex PCR, the repertoire was profiled, and TCRdb retains in-frame clones only, with some absent. The data contain around 90,000 clones, around 76% of them seen just once; the ten biggest clones take up around 0.53%. This clone was seen a few times. The antigen is unknown. V lost 8 bases to trimming and J lost 2 bases; unmatched junction nucleotides: 9. Germline-derived CDR1 and CDR2 are MNHEY and SVGAGI. The CDR3 contains 14 residues. The specimen was PBMCs. This TCR was recovered from a man younger than 45 in good health and CMV-seronegative. This chain connects TRBV6-5 to TRBJ2-7, with TRBD1 matching over 7 bases. The CDR3 DNA reads TGTGCCAGCTCCCCCTGGGACAGAACCTACGAGCAGTACTTC. As protein: CASSPWDRTYEQYF.